The rows below give T cell receptor beta chains drawn from one sample of a study of T cells after yellow fever vaccination. TCRdb passed the 5' RACE reads through MiXCR, listing each CDR3 protein once. The repertoire consists of about 310,000 distinct CDR3 sequences, with approximately 3.8% occurring once and the leading ten covering 23%. The sample consisted of PBMCs, taken on the day of the yellow fever booster vaccination. These receptors all stem from a man between 18 and 35 years old who received the YFV17D yellow fever vaccine. CDR3s include the opening cysteine and the closing phenylalanine or tryptophan.

V	J	length	CDR3
TRBV7-9	TRBJ2-1	12	CASSPEDNEQFF
TRBV20-1	TRBJ1-1	15	CSAFLFGGLNTEAFF
TRBV4-3	TRBJ2-5	14	CASSQTSGVETQYF
TRBV18	TRBJ2-3	14	CASSAQGAANTQYF
TRBV7-2	TRBJ2-3	13	CASSGGPGDTQYF
TRBV20-1	TRBJ1-3	13	CSARATGGNTIYF
TRBV20-1	TRBJ1-1	15	CSALDDRAPNTEAFF
TRBV29-1	TRBJ2-3	14	CSVGSRFPTDTQYF
TRBV10-3	TRBJ1-1	16	CAISESEGAANTEAFF
TRBV12-3/TRBV12-4	TRBJ2-7	16	CASSRVDRGVTMKQYF
TRBV24-1	TRBJ2-2	20	CATSDPPGLAGYLNTGELYF
TRBV28	TRBJ2-2	14	CASLTSTNTGELFF
TRBV6-2/TRBV6-3	TRBJ1-2	15	CASSSEYRWFYGYTF
TRBV20-1	TRBJ2-1	16	CSAREVAGGIFNEQFF